These 19 T cell receptor beta chains were all obtained from the same sample, sequenced in a study of blood T cell repertoires in COVID-19. The assay was immunoSEQ multiplex PCR, and TCRdb's table has in-frame clones only and misses some. The sample includes fewer than 200,000 clones, approximately 81% of them seen just once. The sequencing input was PBMCs or T cells enriched from blood (not recorded which). These receptors originate from a woman in her thirties or forties with acute COVID-19.

The chain carries TRBV3-1 (or the pseudogene TRBV3-2) and TRBJ2-7; 8 nucleotides agree with TRBD1. The CDR3 is 14 amino acids. CDR1 LGHDT and CDR2 YNNKEL come from the germline V gene (reference sequence). V was clipped by 4 bases and J by 2 bases; unmatched bases: 4. The CDR3 bases are TGTGCCAGCAGCCCGGACAGGGTGCCCTACGAGCAGTACTTC. Translated, it gives CASSPDRVPYEQYF.

The chain has TRBV6-5 and TRBJ2-7; D may be TRBD2 (5 bases). The CDR3 is 13 residues long. V was clipped by 6 bases and J by 0 bases, with 9 bases between them. CDR1 is MNHEY, CDR2 SVGAGI, per germline. The CDR3 region is CASREESSYEQYV. CDR3 DNA sequence: TGTGCCAGCAGGGAGGAGAGCTCCTACGAGCAGTACGTC.

The chain is built from TRBV2 and TRBJ1-4; no definite D call. CDR1 is SNHLY and CDR2 is FYNNEI in the germline V gene. This CDR3 spans 14 amino acids. Trimming took 1 base from V and 4 from J, leaving 7 bases between them. The DNA for the CDR3 is TGTGCCAGCAGTGAAGACAGCCGTAATGAAAAACTGTTTTTT. Its translation: CASSEDSRNEKLFF.

This clone showed up just a few times. V gene TRBV19 combines with J gene TRBJ1-2; TRBD1 aligns across 7 bases. The trim removed 5 bases at V and 7 bases at J, leaving 19 bases unmatched. The CDR3 loop spans 17 amino acids. Germline assignment: CDR1 LNHDA and CDR2 SQIVND (reference sequence). CDR3 DNA sequence: TGTGCCAGTAGTGGGTCCCACTCCGGGACAGCGTATGGTGGCTACACCTTC. Translated, it gives CASSGSHSGTAYGGYTF.

V usage is TRBV11-2 and J usage is TRBJ1-2; 10 bases agree with TRBD1. The CDR3 is 16 amino acids. With V trimmed by 5 bases and J by 5 bases, 11 bases remained unmatched. Germline V CDR1 and CDR2: SGHAT, FQNNGV. The CDR3 loop reads CASSPRDRGMEYGYTF. The CDR3, as DNA: TGTGCCAGCAGCCCAAGGGACAGGGGAATGGAATATGGCTACACCTTC.

The chain couples TRBV7-6 to TRBJ2-7; 12 bases align to TRBD2. Germline V gives CDR1 SGHVS, CDR2 FNYEAQ. Trimming removed 0 bases from V and 3 bases from J; junction bases left unmatched: 9. This CDR3 spans 18 amino acids. Written as DNA, the CDR3 is TGTGCCAGCAGCTTAGCGGCTAGCGGGAGGGGCGACCGCTACGAGCAGTACTTC. This sequence encodes CASSLAASGRGDRYEQYF. Combining the CDR3 with reference TRBV7-6 and TRBJ2-7 gives the whole variable domain GAGVSQSPRYKVTKRGQDVALRCDPISGHVSLYWYRQALGQGPEFLTYFNYEAQQDKSGLPNDRFSAERPEGSISTLTIQRTEQRDSAMYRCASSLAASGRGDRYEQYFGPGTRLTVT.

This sequence joins TRBV6-5 and TRBJ1-3, with TRBD1 identical over 8 bases. Looked up from germline, CDR1 is MNHEY and CDR2 is SVGAGI. Trimming cost V 6 bases and J 2 bases; bases outside gene matches: 3. This CDR3 has 14 residues. The CDR3 DNA is TGTGCCAGCAGCCCACAGGGGGCTGGAAACACCATATATTTT. This translates into CASSPQGAGNTIYF.

This clone was observed a handful of times. V is TRBV2 and J is TRBJ2-5, with D unresolved. V was pared by 6 bases and J by 5 bases, with 10 bases between. The CDR3 totals 12 residues. CDR1 SNHLY and CDR2 FYNNEI come from the germline V gene. The CDR3 nucleotides read TGTGCCAGCAGGCCGGCAGCGGAGACCCAGTACTTC. Its translation is CASRPAAETQYF.

The rearrangement uses TRBV29-1 and TRBJ1-1; D possibly corresponds to TRBD1 (5 bases). V lost 1 base, J lost 1 base, and 7 bases lay in between. The CDR3 length is 13 residues. Germline V gene lookup returns CDR1 SQVTM and CDR2 ANQGSEA. The CDR3 loop is CSVEGQGNTEAFF. For the CDR3, the DNA is TGCAGCGTTGAAGGCCAGGGGAACACTGAAGCTTTCTTT.

CDR3 region: CASRVLAASTDTQYF. In DNA form, the CDR3 reads TGTGCCAGCAGGGTGCTAGCGGCTAGCACAGATACGCAGTATTTT. V gene TRBV6-6 combines with J gene TRBJ2-3; 7 nucleotides line up with TRBD2. This CDR3 region has 15 residues. Trimming removed 6 bases from V and 0 bases from J; junction bases left unmatched: 6. The germline V gene has CDR1 MNHNY and CDR2 SVGAGI (reference sequence).

This clone turned up a few times. The chain recombines TRBV18 with TRBJ1-1, with unresolved D. V was clipped by 3 bases and J by 2 bases, with 13 bases between them. The CDR3 covers 15 residues. Germline V gene data show CDR1 as KGHSH and CDR2 as LQKENI. For the CDR3, the DNA is TGTGCCAGCTCACCGCCTACCCTAGGTAACACTGAAGCTTTCTTT. It encodes CASSPPTLGNTEAFF.

In this sample, this clone turned up once. The chain recombines TRBV2 with TRBJ2-2; 13 bases agree with TRBD2. Germline V CDR1 and CDR2: SNHLY, FYNNEI. V gave up 4 bases and J gave up 5 bases; unmatched junction bases: 13. The CDR3 spans 19 residues. CDR3 bases: TGTGCCAGCAGTGGCAGAAAACTAGCGGGAGGGTGGCCTACCGGGGAGCTGTTTTTT. Translating gives CASSGRKLAGGWPTGELFF.

The V and J genes are TRBV29-1 and TRBJ2-7; possibly TRBD2 for D (5 bases). V was shortened by 4 bases and J by 8 bases, with 12 bases between the two germline ends. Germline V gene data show CDR1 as SQVTM and CDR2 as ANQGSEA. This CDR3 spans 11 amino acids. This CDR3 is CSVGEGMKQYF. CDR3 nucleotides: TGCAGCGTTGGTGAGGGAATGAAGCAGTACTTC.

The chain carries TRBV19 and TRBJ2-4; TRBD1 is a possible D gene (5 bases). The length of the CDR3 is 16 residues. V was trimmed by 3 bases and J by 3 bases, leaving 15 bases between them. Per germline, CDR1 LNHDA and CDR2 SQIVND (reference sequence). The CDR3 nucleotides read TGTGCCAGTAGTATTCTCGACAGCTTGGGCAAAAACATTCAGTACTTC. It codes for CASSILDSLGKNIQYF.

The J gene is TRBJ1-1, the V gene TRBV10-2, with 7 bases matching TRBD1. Germline values: CDR1 WSHSY, CDR2 SAAADI. V lost 5 bases and J lost 3; bases outside the gene matches: 6. The CDR3 loop spans 14 amino acids. The CDR3 DNA follows: TGCGCCAGCAGTAAGACAGGGTCCGACACTGAAGCTTTCTTT. Its translation is CASSKTGSDTEAFF.

V gene TRBV21-1 combines with J gene TRBJ2-3; TRBD2 is taken as the D call from the table, unchecked against the DNA. TRBV21-1 is classified as a pseudogene. The CDR3 runs to 18 residues. CDR3 in DNA: TGTGCCAGCAGCAATAATCCCCAGCGGGAGGGCCGAACAGATACGCAGTATTTT. Translated, it gives CASSNNPQREGRTDTQYF.

The rearrangement uses TRBV7-2 and TRBJ2-5; 14 bases agree with TRBD2. This CDR3 region has 15 residues. Germline V gene lookup returns CDR1 SGHTA and CDR2 FQGNSA. The V segment lost 3 bases and the J segment 4 bases; nucleotides outside the gene matches: 1. CDR3 sequence reads: CASSLTSGRVETQYF. As DNA, the CDR3 is TGTGCCAGCAGCTTGACTAGCGGGAGGGTAGAGACCCAGTACTTC. The full variable domain, rest sourced from reference TRBV7-2 and TRBJ2-5, is GAGVSQSPSNKVTEKGKDVELRCDPISGHTALYWYRQSLGQGLEFLIYFQGNSAPDKSGLPSDRFSAERTGGSVSTLTIQRTQQEDSAVYLCASSLTSGRVETQYFGPGTRLLVL.

This clone was detected only a few times. The CDR3 is CASSIRTGVRKLFF. The CDR3 region has the DNA TGTGCCAGTAGTATCCGTACTGGAGTTAGGAAACTGTTTTTT. The V and J genes are TRBV19 and TRBJ1-4; D not resolved. Germline values: CDR1 LNHDA, CDR2 SQIVND (reference sequence). CDR3 size: 14 residues. Trimming took off 3 bases at V and 11 bases at J, with 16 bases between the two ends.

The V and J genes are TRBV6-5 and TRBJ1-2; 7 bases map to TRBD1. There are 13 residues in the CDR3. CDR1 is MNHEY, CDR2 SVGAGI, per germline. Trimming removed 2 bases from V and 5 bases from J; junction bases left unmatched: 2. As DNA, the CDR3 is TGTGCCAGCAGTTACCCAGGGGGGTATGGCTACACCTTC. Its translation: CASSYPGGYGYTF.